This TCR beta chain derives from a study of blood T cell repertoires in COVID-19. Libraries were prepared by immunoSEQ multiplex PCR; TCRdb keeps only in-frame clonotypes and omits some of them. This repertoire shows tens of thousands of clones, over 75% found once; its top ten account for about 4.6%. J lost 10 bases, V lost 6 bases, and 11 bases had no gene match. The CDR3 extends over 13 amino acids. The origin of this receptor is a human donor in a cohort sampled during active COVID-19. This chain links TRBV12-3 or TRBV12-4 with TRBJ1-1; 7 positions match TRBD1. Sample: peripheral blood. CDR3 nucleotides: TGTGCCAGCAGATTAACAGGGGCCCCCCTAGCTTTCTTT. Its translation: CASRLTGAPLAFF.